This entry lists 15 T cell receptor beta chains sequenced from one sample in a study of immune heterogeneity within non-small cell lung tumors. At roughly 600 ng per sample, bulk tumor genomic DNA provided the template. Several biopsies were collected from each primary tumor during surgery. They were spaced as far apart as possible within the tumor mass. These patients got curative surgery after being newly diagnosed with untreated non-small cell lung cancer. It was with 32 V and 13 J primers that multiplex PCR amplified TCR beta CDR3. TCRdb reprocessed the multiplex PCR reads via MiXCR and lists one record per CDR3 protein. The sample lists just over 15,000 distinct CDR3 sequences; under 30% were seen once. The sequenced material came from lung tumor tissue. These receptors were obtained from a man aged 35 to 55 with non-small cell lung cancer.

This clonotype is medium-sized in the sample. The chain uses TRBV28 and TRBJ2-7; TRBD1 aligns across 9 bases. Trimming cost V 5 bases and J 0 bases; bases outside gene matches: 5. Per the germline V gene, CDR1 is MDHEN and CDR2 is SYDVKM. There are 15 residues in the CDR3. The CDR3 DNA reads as TGTGCCAGCAGTGGGACAGGGCGAAACTCCTACGAGCAGTACTTC. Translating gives CASSGTGRNSYEQYF.

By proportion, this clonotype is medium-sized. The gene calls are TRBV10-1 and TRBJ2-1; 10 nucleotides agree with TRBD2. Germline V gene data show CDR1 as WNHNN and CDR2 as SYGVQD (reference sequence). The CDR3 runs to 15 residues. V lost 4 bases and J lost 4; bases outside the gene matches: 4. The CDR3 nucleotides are TGCGCCAGCAGTGCTAGCGGGAGATCGTACAATGAGCAGTTCTTC. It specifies CASSASGRSYNEQFF.

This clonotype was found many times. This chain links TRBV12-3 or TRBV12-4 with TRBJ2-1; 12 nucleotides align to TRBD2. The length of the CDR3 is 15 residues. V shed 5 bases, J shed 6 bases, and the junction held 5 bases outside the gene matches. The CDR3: CASSGGLAGLNEQFF. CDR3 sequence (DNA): TGTGCCAGCAGTGGGGGACTAGCGGGTCTCAATGAGCAGTTCTTC.

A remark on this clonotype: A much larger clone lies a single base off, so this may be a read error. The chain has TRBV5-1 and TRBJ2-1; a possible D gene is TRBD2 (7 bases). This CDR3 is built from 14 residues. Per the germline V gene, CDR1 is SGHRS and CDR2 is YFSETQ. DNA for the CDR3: TGCGTCAGCAGTTCGGGGGGCACCTACAATGAGCAGTTCTTC. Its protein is CVSSSGGTYNEQFF.

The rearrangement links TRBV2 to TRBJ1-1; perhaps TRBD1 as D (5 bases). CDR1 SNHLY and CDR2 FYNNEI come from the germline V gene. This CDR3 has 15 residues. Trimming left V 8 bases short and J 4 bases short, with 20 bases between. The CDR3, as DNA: TGTGCCAGCGGGAGAGCGGGGGAATGGCGCACTGAAGCTTTCTTT. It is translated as CASGRAGEWRTEAFF.

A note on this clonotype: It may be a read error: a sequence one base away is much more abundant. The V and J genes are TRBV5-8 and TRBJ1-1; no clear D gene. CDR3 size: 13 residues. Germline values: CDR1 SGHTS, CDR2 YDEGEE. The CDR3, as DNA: TGTGCCAGCAGCTCGACATGGAACACTGAAGCTCTCTTT. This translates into CASSSTWNTEALF.

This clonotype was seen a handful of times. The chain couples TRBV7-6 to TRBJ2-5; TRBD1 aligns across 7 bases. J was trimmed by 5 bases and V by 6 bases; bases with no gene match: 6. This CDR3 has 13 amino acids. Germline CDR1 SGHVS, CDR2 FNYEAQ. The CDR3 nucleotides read TGTGCCAGCAGTCCGACAGGGATGGAGACCCAGTACTTC. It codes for CASSPTGMETQYF. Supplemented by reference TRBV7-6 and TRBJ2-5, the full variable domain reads GAGVSQSPRYKVTKRGQDVALRCDPISGHVSLYWYRQALGQGPEFLTYFNYEAQQDKSGLPNDRFSAERPEGSISTLTIQRTEQRDSAMYRCASSPTGMETQYFGPGTRLLVL.

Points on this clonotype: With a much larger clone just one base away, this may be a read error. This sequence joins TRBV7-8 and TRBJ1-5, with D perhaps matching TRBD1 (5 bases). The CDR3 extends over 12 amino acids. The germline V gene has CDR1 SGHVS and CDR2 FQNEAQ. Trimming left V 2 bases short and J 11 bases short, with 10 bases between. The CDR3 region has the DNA TGTGCCAGCAGCTTATCGGGGGGGGCCCAGCATTTT. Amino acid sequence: CASSLSGGAQHF.

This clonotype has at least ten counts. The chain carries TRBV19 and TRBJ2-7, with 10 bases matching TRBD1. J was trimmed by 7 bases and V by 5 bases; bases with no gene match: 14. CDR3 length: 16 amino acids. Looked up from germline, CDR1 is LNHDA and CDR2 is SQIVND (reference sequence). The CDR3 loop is CASSPLTGTGVGEQYF. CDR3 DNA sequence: TGTGCCAGTAGTCCACTAACCGGGACAGGGGTAGGGGAGCAGTACTTC.

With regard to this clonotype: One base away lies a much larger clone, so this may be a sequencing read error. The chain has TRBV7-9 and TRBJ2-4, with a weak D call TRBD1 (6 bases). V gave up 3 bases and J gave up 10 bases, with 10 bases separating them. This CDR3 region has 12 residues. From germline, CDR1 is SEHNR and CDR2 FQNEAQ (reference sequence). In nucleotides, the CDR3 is TGTGCCAGCAGCTTGAACAGGGATATTCAGTACTTC. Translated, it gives CASSLNRDIQYF.

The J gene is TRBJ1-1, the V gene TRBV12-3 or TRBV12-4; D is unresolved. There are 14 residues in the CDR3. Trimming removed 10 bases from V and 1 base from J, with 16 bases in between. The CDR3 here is CATTGSLKNTEAFF. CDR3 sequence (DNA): TGTGCCACCACCGGGTCACTAAAGAACACTGAAGCTTTCTTT.

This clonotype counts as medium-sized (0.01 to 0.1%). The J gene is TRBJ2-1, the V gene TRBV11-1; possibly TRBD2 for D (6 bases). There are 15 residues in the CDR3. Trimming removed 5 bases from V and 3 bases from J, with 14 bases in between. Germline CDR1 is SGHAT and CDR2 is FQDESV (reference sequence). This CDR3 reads CASSMIAEIYNEQFF. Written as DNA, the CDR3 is TGTGCCAGCAGCATGATAGCGGAAATCTACAATGAGCAGTTCTTC.

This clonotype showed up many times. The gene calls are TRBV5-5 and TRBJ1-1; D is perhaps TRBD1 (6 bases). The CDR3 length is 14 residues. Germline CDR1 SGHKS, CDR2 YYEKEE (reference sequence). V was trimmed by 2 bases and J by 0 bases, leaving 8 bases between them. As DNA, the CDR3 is TGTGCCAGCAGCTTCGGGACATTGAACACTGAAGCTTTCTTT. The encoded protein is CASSFGTLNTEAFF. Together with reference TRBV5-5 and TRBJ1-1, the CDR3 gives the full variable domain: DAGVTQSPTHLIKTRGQQVTLRCSPISGHKSVSWYQQVLGQGPQFIFQYYEKEERGRGNFPDRFSARQFPNYSSELNVNALLLGDSALYLCASSFGTLNTEAFFGQGTRLTVV.

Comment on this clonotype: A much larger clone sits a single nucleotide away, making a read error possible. DNA for the CDR3: TGCGCCAGCAGCCAAGCGATAGGTTGGGTGGTGTCCGGGGAGCTGTTTTTT. As protein: CASSQAIGWVVSGELFF. This chain uses TRBV4-1 with TRBJ2-2; D is unclear. Trimming stripped 1 base from V and 6 bases from J, with 18 bases between. The CDR3 contains 17 residues. The V gene's germline CDR1 is MGHRA and CDR2 YSYEKL.

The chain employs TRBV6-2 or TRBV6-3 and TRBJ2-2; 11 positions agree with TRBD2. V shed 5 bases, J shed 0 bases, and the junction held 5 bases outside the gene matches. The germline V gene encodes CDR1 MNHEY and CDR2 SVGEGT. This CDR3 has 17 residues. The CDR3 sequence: CASSAGTSGANTGELFF. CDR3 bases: TGTGCCAGCAGTGCCGGGACTAGCGGCGCGAACACCGGGGAGCTGTTTTTT.